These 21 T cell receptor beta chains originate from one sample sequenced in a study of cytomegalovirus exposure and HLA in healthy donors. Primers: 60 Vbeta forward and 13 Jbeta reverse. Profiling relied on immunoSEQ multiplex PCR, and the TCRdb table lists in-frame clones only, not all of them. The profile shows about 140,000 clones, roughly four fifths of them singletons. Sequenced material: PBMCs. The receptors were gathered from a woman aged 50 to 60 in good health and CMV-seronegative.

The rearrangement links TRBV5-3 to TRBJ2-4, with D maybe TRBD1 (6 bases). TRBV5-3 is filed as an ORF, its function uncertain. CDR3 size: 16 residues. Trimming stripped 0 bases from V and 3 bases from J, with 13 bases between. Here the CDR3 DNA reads TGTGCCAGAAGCTTGGGGGGCCAAGGGGGCAAAAACATTCAGTACTTC. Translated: CARSLGGQGGKNIQYF.

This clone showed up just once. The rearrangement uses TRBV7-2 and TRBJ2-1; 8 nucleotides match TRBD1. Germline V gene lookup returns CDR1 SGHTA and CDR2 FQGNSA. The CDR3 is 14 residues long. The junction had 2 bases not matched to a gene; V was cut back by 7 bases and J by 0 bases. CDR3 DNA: TGTGCCAGCATCGACAGGGGCTCCTACAATGAGCAGTTCTTC. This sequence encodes CASIDRGSYNEQFF. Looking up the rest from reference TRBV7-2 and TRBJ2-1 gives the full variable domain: GAGVSQSPSNKVTEKGKDVELRCDPISGHTALYWYRQSLGQGLEFLIYFQGNSAPDKSGLPSDRFSAERTGGSVSTLTIQRTQQEDSAVYLCASIDRGSYNEQFFGPGTRLTVL.

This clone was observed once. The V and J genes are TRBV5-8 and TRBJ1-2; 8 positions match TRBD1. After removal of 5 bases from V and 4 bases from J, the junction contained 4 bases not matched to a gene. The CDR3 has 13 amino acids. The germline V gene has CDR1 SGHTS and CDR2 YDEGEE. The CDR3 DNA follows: TGTGCCAGCAGATCGACAGGGGCCTATGGCTACACCTTC. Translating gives CASRSTGAYGYTF.

For the CDR3, the DNA is TGTGCCAGCAGTGCTCTGCGGGGGGAGGGTGAGCAGTACTTC. Residues: CASSALRGEGEQYF. This chain connects TRBV2 to TRBJ2-7; TRBD2 matches at 8 bases. Losses at the gene ends were 4 bases for V and 7 bases for J; bases not matched to a gene: 9. Germline values: CDR1 SNHLY, CDR2 FYNNEI. The CDR3 is 14 amino acids. Filled out from reference TRBV2 and TRBJ2-7, the complete variable domain reads EPEVTQTPSHQVTQMGQEVILRCVPISNHLYFYWYRQILGQKVEFLVSFYNNEISEKSEIFDDQFSVERPDGSNFTLKIRSTKLEDSAMYFCASSALRGEGEQYFGPGTRLTVT.

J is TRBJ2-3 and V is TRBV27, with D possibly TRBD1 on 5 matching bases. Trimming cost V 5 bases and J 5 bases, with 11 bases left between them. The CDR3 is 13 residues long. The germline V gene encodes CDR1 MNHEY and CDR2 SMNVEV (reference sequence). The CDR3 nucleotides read TGTGCCAGCAGTCCCCGGACACAAGATACGCAGTATTTT. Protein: CASSPRTQDTQYF.

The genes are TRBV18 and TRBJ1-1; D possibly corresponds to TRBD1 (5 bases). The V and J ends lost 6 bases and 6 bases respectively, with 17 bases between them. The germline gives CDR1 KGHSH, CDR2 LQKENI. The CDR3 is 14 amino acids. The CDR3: CASSPFSDSAEAFF. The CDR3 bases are TGTGCCAGCTCGCCTTTCTCCGACAGCGCTGAAGCTTTCTTT.

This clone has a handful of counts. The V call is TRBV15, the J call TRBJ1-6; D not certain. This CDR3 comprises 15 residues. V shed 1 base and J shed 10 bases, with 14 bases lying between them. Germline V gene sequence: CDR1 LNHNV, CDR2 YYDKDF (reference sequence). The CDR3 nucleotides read TGTGCCACCAGCAGAGGAGAAGGCGCCGGGTCACCCCTCCACTTT. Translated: CATSRGEGAGSPLHF.

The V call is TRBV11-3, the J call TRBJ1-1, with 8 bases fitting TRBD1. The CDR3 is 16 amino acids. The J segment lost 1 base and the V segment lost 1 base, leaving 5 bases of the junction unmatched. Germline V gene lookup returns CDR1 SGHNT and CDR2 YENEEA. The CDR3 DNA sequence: TGTGCCAGCAGCTTAGGTTACCAGGGGGCGAACACTGAAGCTTTCTTT. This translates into CASSLGYQGANTEAFF.

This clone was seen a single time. The CDR3 region is CASSQRTGGAPNEKLFF. The CDR3 coding sequence is TGTGCCAGCAGCCAAAGGACAGGGGGTGCTCCTAATGAAAAACTGTTTTTT. V is TRBV4-2 and J is TRBJ1-4, with 10 nucleotides matching TRBD1. With V trimmed by 2 bases and J by 3 bases, 6 bases remained unmatched. There are 17 residues in the CDR3. Germline CDR1 is LGHNA and CDR2 is YNFKEQ.

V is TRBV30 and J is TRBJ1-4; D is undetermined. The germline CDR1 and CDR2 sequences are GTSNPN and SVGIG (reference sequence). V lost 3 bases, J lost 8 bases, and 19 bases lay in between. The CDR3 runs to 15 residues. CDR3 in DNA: TGTGCCTGGAGCTCGCCGGGTGCGGCGAGGGAAAAACTGTTTTTT. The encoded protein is CAWSSPGAAREKLFF.

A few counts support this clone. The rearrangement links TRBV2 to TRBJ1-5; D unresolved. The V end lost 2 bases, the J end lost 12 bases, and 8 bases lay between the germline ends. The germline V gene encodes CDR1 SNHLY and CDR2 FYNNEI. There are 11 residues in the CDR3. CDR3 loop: CASSELGGQHF. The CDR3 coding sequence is TGTGCCAGCAGTGAACTCGGAGGCCAGCATTTT.

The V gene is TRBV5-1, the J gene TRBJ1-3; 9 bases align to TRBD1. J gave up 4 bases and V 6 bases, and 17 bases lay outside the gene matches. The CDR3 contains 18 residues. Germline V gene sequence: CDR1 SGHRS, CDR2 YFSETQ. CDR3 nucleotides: TGCGCCAGCAAATACGGGACAGGGAACGGTGGTGGCGGAAACACCATATATTTT. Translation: CASKYGTGNGGGGNTIYF.

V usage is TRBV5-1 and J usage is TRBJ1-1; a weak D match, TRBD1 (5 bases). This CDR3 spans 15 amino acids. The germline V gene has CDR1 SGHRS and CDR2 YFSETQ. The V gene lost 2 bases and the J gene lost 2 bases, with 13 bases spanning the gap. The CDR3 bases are TGCGCCAGCAGCTTAAGGACATCCGATAACACTGAAGCTTTCTTT. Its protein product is CASSLRTSDNTEAFF.

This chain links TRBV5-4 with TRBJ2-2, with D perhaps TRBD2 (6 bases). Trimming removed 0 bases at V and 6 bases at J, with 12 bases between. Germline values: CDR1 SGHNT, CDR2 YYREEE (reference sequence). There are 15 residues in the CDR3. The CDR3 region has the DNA TGTGCCAGCAGCTTGGCCGGGGGTTCCGCCGGGGAGCTGTTTTTT. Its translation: CASSLAGGSAGELFF. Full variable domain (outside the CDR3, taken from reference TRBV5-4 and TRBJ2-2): ETGVTQSPTHLIKTRGQQVTLRCSSQSGHNTVSWYQQALGQGPQFIFQYYREEENGRGNFPPRFSGLQFPNYSSELNVNALELDDSALYLCASSLAGGSAGELFFGEGSRLTVL.

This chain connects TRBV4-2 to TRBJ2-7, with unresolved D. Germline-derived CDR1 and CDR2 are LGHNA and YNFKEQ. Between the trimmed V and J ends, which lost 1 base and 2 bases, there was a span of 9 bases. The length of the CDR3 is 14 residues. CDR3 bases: TGTGCCAGCAGCCAAGCCGGAGTTACCTACGAGCAGTACTTC. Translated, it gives CASSQAGVTYEQYF.

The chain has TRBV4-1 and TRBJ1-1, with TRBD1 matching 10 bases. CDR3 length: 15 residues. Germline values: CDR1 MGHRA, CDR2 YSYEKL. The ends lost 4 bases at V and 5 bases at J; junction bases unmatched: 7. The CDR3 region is CASSLDRGAWTEAFF. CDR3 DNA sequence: TGCGCCAGCAGCCTGGACAGGGGGGCATGGACTGAAGCTTTCTTT.

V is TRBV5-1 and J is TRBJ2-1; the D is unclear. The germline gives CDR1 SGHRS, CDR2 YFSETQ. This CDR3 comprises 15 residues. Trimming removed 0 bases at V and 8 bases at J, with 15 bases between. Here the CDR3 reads CASSLVFSGSYEQFF. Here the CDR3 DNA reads TGCGCCAGCAGCTTGGTATTCTCGGGTAGTTATGAGCAGTTCTTC.

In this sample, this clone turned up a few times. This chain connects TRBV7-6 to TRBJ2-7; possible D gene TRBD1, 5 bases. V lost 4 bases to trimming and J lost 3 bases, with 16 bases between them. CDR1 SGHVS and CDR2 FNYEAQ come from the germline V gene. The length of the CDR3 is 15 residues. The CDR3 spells CASSSPGSGNYEQYF. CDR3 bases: TGTGCCAGCAGCTCACCAGGGTCTGGGAACTACGAGCAGTACTTC.

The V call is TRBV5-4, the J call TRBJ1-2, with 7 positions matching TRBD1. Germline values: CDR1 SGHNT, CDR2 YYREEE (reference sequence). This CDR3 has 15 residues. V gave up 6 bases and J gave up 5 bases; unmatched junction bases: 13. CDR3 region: CASTQDRLNEYGYTF. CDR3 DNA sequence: TGTGCCAGCACCCAGGACAGGCTAAACGAGTATGGCTACACCTTC.

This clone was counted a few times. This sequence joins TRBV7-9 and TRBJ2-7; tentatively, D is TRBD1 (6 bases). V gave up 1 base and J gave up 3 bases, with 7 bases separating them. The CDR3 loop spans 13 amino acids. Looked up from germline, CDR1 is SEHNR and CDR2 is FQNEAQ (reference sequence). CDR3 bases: TGTGCCAGCAGCTTAGTGGACAGCTACGAGCAGTACTTC. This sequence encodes CASSLVDSYEQYF.

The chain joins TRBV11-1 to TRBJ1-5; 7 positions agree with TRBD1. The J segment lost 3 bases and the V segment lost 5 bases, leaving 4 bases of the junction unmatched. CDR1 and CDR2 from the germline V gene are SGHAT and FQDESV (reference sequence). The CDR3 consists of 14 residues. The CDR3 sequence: CASSPGQDNQPQHF. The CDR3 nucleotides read TGTGCCAGCAGCCCCGGACAGGACAATCAGCCCCAGCATTTT.